One and the same sample provided the 2 T cell receptor beta chains below, sequenced in a study of blood T cell repertoires in COVID-19. Here immunoSEQ multiplex PCR was the method, and the copy in TCRdb shows in-frame clones only, minus some. The sample has 200,000 to 250,000 clones; around 91% are singletons. Sequenced material: PBMCs or T cells enriched from blood (not recorded which). These TCRs come from a woman between 18 and 29 years old in a cohort exposed to, infected with or recovered from COVID-19 (not recorded which).

The V gene is TRBV5-1, the J gene TRBJ2-5; TRBD1 might be the D (7 bases). The V end lost 0 bases, the J end lost 1 base, and 13 bases lay between the germline ends. The CDR3 runs to 16 residues. CDR1 and CDR2 (germline): SGHRS, YFSETQ. As DNA, the CDR3 is TGCGCCAGCAGCTTGGCCGGGACAGCGGGCCAAGAGACCCAGTACTTC. Protein sequence: CASSLAGTAGQETQYF.

The chain links TRBV3-1 (or the pseudogene TRBV3-2) to TRBJ2-1, with 13 bases that match TRBD2. Germline trimming cut 4 bases from V and 5 bases from J; bases unmatched to any gene: 5. Germline V gene data show CDR1 as LGHDT and CDR2 as YNNKEL (reference sequence). The CDR3 is 16 amino acids. DNA for the CDR3: TGTGCCAGCAGCCTGCCGGGACTAGCGGGGAACAATGAGCAGTTCTTC. Translated, it gives CASSLPGLAGNNEQFF.